This paragraph covers one TCR beta chain sequence. No antigen is known for it. V gave up 0 bases and J gave up 5 bases; unmatched junction bases: 0. Germline loops: CDR1 SEHNR, CDR2 FQNEAQ (reference sequence). The CDR3 is 13 amino acids. The source of the sample is a study of beta chain features in type 1 diabetes. All of the sorted populations showed purity greater than 95%. Points from the study as a whole: It was possible that PCR favored shorter templates, equally so in patients and controls. A moderate, significant TCRB CDR3 shortening appeared in type 1 diabetes across four CD4+ subsets. A pattern of fewer insertions and more deletions at VDJ junctions was seen in type 1 diabetes patients.

The investigators reverse transcribed all of the isolated RNA, so they sequenced expressed TCRB transcripts. Produced via immunoSEQ multiplex PCR; TCRdb's table is partial and in-frame only. Seen here are approximately 260,000 clones, around 22% observed once, and the top ten hold roughly 0.011%. The chain joins TRBV7-9 to TRBJ1-2; 7 bases map to TRBD1. Material: naive CD4+ T cells from blood. This TCR came from a woman in her thirties with type 1 diabetes. The CDR3 DNA is TGTGCCAGCAGCTTAGCGGGACAGTATGGCTACACCTTC. This gives the protein CASSLAGQYGYTF. Full variable domain (rest looked up from reference TRBV7-9 and TRBJ1-2): DTGVSQNPRHKITKRGQNVTFRCDPISEHNRLYWYRQTLGQGPEFLTYFQNEAQLEKSRLLSDRFSAERPKGSFSTLEIQRTEQGDSAMYLCASSLAGQYGYTFGSGTRLTVV.